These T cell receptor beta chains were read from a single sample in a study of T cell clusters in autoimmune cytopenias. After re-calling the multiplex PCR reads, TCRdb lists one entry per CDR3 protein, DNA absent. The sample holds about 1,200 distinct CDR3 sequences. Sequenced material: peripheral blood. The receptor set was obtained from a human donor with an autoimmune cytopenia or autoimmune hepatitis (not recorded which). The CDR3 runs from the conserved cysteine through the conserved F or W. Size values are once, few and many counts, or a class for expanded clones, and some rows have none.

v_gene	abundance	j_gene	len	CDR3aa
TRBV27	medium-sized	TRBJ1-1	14	CASRPSAANTEAFF
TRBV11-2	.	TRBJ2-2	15	CASSWGTGSTGELFF
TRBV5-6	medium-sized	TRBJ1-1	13	CASSNQRGTEAFF
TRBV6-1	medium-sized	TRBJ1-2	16	CASSEDFRRASYGYTF
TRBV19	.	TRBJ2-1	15	CASSMTGGSYNEQFF
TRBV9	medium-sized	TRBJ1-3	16	CASSGSGLITGNTIYF
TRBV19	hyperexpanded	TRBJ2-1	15	CASSMTSGGYNEQFF
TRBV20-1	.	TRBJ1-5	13	CSARGQGNQPQHF
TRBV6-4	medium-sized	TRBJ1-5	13	CASSDSPNQPQHF
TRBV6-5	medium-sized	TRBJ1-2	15	CASSSNPSHNYGYTF
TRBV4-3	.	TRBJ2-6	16	CASSQVRDSGANVLTF
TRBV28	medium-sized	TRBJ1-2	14	CASSLDGEDYGYTF
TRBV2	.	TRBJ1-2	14	CASSEGTSIYGYTF
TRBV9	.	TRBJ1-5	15	CASSVEGGSGQPQHF
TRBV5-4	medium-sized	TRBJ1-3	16	CASSFPGGLSGNTIYF
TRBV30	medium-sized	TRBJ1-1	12	CAWRRLNTEAFF
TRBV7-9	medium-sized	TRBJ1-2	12	CASSQDGAGYTF
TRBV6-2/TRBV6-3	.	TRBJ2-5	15	CASSQRTSGGETQYF
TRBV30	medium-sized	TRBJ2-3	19	CAWRGGKGLGGWNTDTQYF
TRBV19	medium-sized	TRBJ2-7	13	CASSIGPIYEQYF
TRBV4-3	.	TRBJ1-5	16	CASSQGAGGEGQPQHF
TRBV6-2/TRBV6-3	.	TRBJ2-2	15	CASSCSSGGAEELFF
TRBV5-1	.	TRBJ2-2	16	CASSRESGVSTGELFF
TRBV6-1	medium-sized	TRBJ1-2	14	CASTEGSFGYGYTF
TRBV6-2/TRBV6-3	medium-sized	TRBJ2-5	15	CASSAPTSGGETQYF
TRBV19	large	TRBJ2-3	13	CASSVPGSDTQYF
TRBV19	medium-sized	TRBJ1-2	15	CASSPAWEGSDGYTF
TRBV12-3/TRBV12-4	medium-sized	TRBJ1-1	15	CASSRPGQGDTEAFF
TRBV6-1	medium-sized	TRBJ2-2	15	CASIFGTRNTGELFF
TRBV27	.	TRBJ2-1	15	CASRDGTGGYNEQFF
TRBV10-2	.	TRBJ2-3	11	CASSFSDTQYF
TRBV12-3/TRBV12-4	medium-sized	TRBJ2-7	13	CASSLFGTDEQYF
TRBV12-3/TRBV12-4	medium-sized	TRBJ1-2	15	CASSGRQGANYGYTF
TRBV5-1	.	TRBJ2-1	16	CASSPPGLAGANEQFF
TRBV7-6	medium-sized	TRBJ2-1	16	CASSSIRGKLYNEQFF
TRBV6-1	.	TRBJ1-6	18	CASSAQGVIIPYPSPLHF
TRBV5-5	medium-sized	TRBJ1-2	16	CASSLAAGGGIYGYTF
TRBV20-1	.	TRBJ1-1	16	CSARDPGGSLNTEAFF
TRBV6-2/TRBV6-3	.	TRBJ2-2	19	CASISFRSGGAANTGELFF
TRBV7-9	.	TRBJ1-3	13	CASSAGSGNTIYF
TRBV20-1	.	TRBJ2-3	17	CSASAGLAGGSTDTQYF